This T cell receptor (beta chain) was identified during a study of T cells after yellow fever vaccination. Overall study results and limits: In post-booster samples, most primary-vaccination clones reappeared (roughly 96% CD4, 70% to 90% CD8). Clonotypes appearing in both CD4 and CD8 compartments existed, and their share was small. There was a possibility that FACS-sorted repertoires contained abundant clonotypes contaminating from the bulk population.

Trimming cost V 7 bases and J 8 bases, with 15 bases left between them. CDR3 size: 13 residues. The germline V gene encodes CDR1 SGHVS and CDR2 FQNEAQ. The study made its TCR cDNA through 5'RACE template switching. That step introduced a universal primer site along with UMIs. MiXCR was run by TCRdb on the 5' RACE reads, yielding one entry per CDR3 protein. The repertoire includes approximately 160,000 distinct CDR3 sequences, around 9.3% of them detected once, and 35% to 40% sits in the top ten. Worth noting for this clonotype: Its specificity is unknown.

V and J are TRBV7-8 and TRBJ2-1; a possible D gene is TRBD1 (6 bases). Specimen: CD8+ T cells sorted from PBMCs, collected 45 days after the yellow fever booster vaccination. This sequence was found in a man aged 18 to 29 who received the YFV17D yellow fever vaccine. CDR3 nucleotides: TGTGCCAGCACTACAGGGTTTATCTATGAGCAGTTCTTC. Its translation: CASTTGFIYEQFF.